This TCR beta chain was sequenced during a study of cytomegalovirus exposure and HLA in healthy donors. On the study more broadly: Caucasian-associated ancestry cluster membership applied to just over 80% of nearly 400 genotyped donors.

The PCR contained 60 Vbeta and 13 Jbeta primers. The assay was immunoSEQ multiplex PCR, and TCRdb's table has in-frame clones only and misses some. The data contain roughly 110,000 clones, roughly 80% of them singletons. The CDR3 runs to 15 residues. In germline, CDR1 is MDHEN, CDR2 SYDVKM. Unmatched junction bases numbered 10, after V lost 5 bases and J lost 4 bases. This receptor was obtained from a man aged 55 to 70 in good health and CMV-seronegative. Sequenced material: PBMCs. V gene TRBV28 combines with J gene TRBJ1-2, with 7 bases matching TRBD1. Here the CDR3 DNA reads TGTGCCAGCAGTCACCTAGCGACAGGGAGCTATGGCTACACCTTC. Its translation is CASSHLATGSYGYTF.